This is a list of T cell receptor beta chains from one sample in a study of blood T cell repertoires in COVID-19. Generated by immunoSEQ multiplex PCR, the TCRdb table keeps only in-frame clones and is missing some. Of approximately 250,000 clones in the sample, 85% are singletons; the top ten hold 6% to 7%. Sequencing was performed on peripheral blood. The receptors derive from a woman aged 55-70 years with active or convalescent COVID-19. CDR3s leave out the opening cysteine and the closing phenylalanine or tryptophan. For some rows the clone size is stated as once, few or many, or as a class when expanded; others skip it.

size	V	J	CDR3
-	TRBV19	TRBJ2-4	ASSNQGLAGARNIQY
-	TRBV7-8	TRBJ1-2	ASRAGTATNYGYT
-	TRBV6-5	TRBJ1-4	ASSRDTSNEKLF
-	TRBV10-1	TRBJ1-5	ASSESGPNRGLQPQH
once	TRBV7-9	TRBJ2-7	ASTQGSSGSRG
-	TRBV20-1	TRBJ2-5	SARVQETQY
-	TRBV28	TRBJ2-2	ASSYTENTGELF
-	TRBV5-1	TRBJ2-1	ASSLILAGGEQF
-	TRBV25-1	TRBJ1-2	ASSPRSRITNYGYT
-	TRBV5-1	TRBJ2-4	ASSLGDRGKNIQY
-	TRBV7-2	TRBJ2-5	ASSSLTSWDQY
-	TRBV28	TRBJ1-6	ASSIDRASNSPLH
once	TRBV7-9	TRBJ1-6	ASSLGQPLPGNSPLH
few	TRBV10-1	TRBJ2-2	ASGSPTTGELF
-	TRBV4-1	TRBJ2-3	ASSPGLAPDTQY
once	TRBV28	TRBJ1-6	ASSRTGSSYNSPLH
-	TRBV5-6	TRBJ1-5	ASQRGGQPQH
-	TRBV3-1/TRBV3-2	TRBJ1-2	ASSRGVQHEGYT
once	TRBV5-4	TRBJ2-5	ASSFASGGGQETQY
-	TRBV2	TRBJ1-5	ASSDERVGSNQPQH
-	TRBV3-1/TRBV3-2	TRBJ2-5	ASSQGTSGRGAETQY
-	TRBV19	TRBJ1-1	ASSLARNTEAF
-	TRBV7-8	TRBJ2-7	ASSLTSGRTGEQY
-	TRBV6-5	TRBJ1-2	ASKDRGYYGYT
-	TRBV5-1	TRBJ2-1	ASNLGTSGRWGNEQF
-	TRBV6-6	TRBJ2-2	ASSTGAGYTGELF
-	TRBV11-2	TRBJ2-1	ASHGQLYNEQF
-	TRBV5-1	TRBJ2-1	ASSSNLGSEQF
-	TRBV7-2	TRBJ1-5	ASSLAQGRGQPQH
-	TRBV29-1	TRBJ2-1	SVEGLAGYNEQF
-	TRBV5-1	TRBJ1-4	ASSWGGTDEKLF
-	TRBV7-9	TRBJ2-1	ASSRKLAGHNEQF
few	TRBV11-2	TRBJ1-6	ASSSSPGNSPLH
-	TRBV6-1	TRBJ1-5	ASSDRDRGPDNNQPQH
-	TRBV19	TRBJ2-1	ASTKDRVPYSSYNEQF
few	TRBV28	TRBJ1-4	ASSRLRGPIAEANEKLF
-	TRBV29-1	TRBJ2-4	SVERLAKNIQY
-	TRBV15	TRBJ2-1	ATSRNPGASGNEQF
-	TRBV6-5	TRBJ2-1	ASHVGGSSYNEQF
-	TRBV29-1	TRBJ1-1	SVLRDRGAEAF
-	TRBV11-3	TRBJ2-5	ASSESRGQETQY
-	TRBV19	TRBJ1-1	ASSIEVLTEAF
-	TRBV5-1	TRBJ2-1	ASNRGSYNEQF
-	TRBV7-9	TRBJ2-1	ASSFRLVTYNEQF
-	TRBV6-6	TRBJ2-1	ASSFGGGSYNEQF
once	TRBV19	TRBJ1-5	ASSHDRDQPQH
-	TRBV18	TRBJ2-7	ASSPAGGPNEQY
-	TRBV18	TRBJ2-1	ASSPRRAGNEQF
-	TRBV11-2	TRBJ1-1	ASSLEHKNTEAF
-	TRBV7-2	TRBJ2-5	ASRPGLAAQETQY
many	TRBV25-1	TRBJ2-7	ASSEEETQYEQY
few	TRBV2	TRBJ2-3	ASIRGTSTSTDTQY
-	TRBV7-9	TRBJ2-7	ASSPQGPYEQY
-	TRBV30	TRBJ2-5	AWARAGEGQETQY
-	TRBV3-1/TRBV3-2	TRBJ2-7	ASSPPSGSQREQY
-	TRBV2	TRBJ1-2	ASGRDRNYGYT
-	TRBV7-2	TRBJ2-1	ASSLSVEVYNEQF
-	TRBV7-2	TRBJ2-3	ASSLLAGGSSTDTQY
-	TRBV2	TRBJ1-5	ASSSTGGMGNQPQH